The clone carrying this T cell receptor (beta chain) was observed many times. Time point reported: newly diagnosed GD, antithyroid drugs for less than 3 months. There was RNA extracted from PBMCs, and the TCR library was made from it. In building TCR beta libraries, iRepertoire HTBI primers were used together with Arm-PCR of CDR3 regions. TCRdb re-analysed the multiplex PCR reads in MiXCR, keeping a single row per CDR3 protein. There are some 220,000 distinct CDR3 sequences in the sample; roughly 19% occur only once, and roughly 10% lies in the top ten. This record belongs to a study of regulatory T cells in long-lasting Graves disease. Trimming took 1 base from V and 4 from J; bases not matched to a gene: 2. Germline V gene sequence: CDR1 MNHEY, CDR2 SVGAGI. The CDR3 is 15 residues long. In addition, the sample was reused for a study of T cells in Graves' hyperthyroidism and ophthalmopathy. This second report adds: Ophthalmopathy could be told apart from stable hyperthyroidism with a 13 V-J model.

The origin of this receptor is a woman aged 25 to 39 with Graves disease. The chain joins TRBV6-5 to TRBJ1-1; TRBD1 aligns across 11 bases. The sequencing used peripheral blood mononuclear cells (PBMCs), collected at new diagnosis, from a patient treated with antithyroid drugs. The CDR3 coding sequence is TGTGCCAGCAGTTACTTCGGACAGGGGGCCACTGAAGCTTTCTTT. The encoded protein is CASSYFGQGATEAFF.